This TCR beta chain was observed in a study of patients and donors after allogeneic stem cell transplantation. TCRdb re-called the RT-PCR reads with MiXCR, one entry per CDR3 protein. Here the sample spans about 150,000 distinct CDR3 sequences, about two fifths being singletons. The CDR3 extends over 16 amino acids. The V segment lost 1 base and the J segment 5 bases; nucleotides outside the gene matches: 7. Germline V gene lookup returns CDR1 LNHNV and CDR2 YYDKDF (reference sequence). Sequenced input: blood, either unsorted or a sorted T cell fraction (not recorded which). V and J are TRBV15 and TRBJ1-4; TRBD1 matches at 7 bases. This TCR was recovered from a human donor who was either an allogeneic HSCT recipient or a stem cell or donor lymphocyte infusion donor (not recorded which). It is not recorded whose cells these are; they may come from a transplant donor. CDR3 in amino acids: CATSRGLGQQNEKLFF. The CDR3 bases are TGTGCCACCAGCAGAGGCCTGGGACAGCAAAATGAAAAACTGTTTTTT. The complete variable domain, with remaining parts taken from reference TRBV15 and TRBJ1-4, reads DAMVIQNPRYQVTQFGKPVTLSCSQTLNHNVMYWYQQKSSQAPKLLFHYYDKDFNNEADTPDNFQSRRPNTSFCFLDIRSPGLGDTAMYLCATSRGLGQQNEKLFFGSGTQLSVL.